This TCR beta chain stems from a study of beta chain features in type 1 diabetes. Study-wide results and limits: A closer apparent resemblance between naive, central memory and Treg TCRB repertoires was seen in patients than in healthy donors.

The sequenced template was cDNA made from the entire isolated RNA. The data were produced by immunoSEQ multiplex PCR, yet TCRdb's version contains in-frame clones alone and is incomplete. Found here are about 230,000 clones, 9% to 10% of them singletons; the top ten hold just under 0.035%. The germline CDR1 and CDR2 sequences are SGHRS and YFSETQ. This CDR3 has 12 amino acids. J gave up 2 bases and V 7 bases, and 3 bases lay outside the gene matches. Note on this clone: What it binds is unknown.

The sample taken for sequencing was naive CD4+ T cells from blood. The TCR originated in a woman between 18 and 29 years old in good health. The rearrangement uses TRBV5-1 and TRBJ2-7; 7 nucleotides match TRBD1. The CDR3 nucleotides are TGCGCCAGCCGGGACAGTACCTACGAGCAGTACTTC. This encodes CASRDSTYEQYF.